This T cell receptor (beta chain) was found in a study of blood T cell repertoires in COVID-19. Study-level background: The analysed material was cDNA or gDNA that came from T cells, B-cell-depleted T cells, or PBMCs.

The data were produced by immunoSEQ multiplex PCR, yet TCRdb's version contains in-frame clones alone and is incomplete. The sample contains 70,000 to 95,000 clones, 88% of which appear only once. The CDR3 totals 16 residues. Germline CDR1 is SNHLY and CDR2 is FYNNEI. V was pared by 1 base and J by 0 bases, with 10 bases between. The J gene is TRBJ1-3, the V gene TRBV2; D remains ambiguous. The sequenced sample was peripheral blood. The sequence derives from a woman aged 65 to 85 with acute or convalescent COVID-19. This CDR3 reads CASSEGALRSGNTIYF. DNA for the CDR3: TGTGCCAGCAGTGAAGGGGCCCTACGCTCTGGAAACACCATATATTTT.